These 10 T cell receptor beta chains originate from one sample sequenced in a study of blood T cell repertoires in COVID-19. The assay was immunoSEQ multiplex PCR, and TCRdb's table has in-frame clones only and misses some. The profile shows 310,000 or so clones, roughly 90% of them singletons. Sequenced: peripheral blood. These receptors came from a woman in her forties or fifties with active or convalescent COVID-19.

The V gene is TRBV5-1, the J gene TRBJ1-1, with TRBD1 matching 9 bases. CDR3 length: 16 amino acids. J was trimmed by 2 bases and V by 5 bases; bases with no gene match: 10. Per the germline V gene, CDR1 is SGHRS and CDR2 is YFSETQ. DNA of the CDR3: TGCGCCAGCAGGCAGGGACAGGGAGCCCTAAACACTGAAGCTTTCTTT. Encoded protein: CASRQGQGALNTEAFF.

The V call is TRBV12-5, the J call TRBJ2-3; 13 positions agree with TRBD2. V was pared by 6 bases and J by 8 bases, with 5 bases of the junction left unmatched. The CDR3 runs 14 residues. Per germline, CDR1 LGHNT and CDR2 FRNRAP. CDR3 sequence: CASGLAGGKGTQYF. Written as DNA, the CDR3 is TGTGCTAGTGGACTAGCGGGAGGGAAGGGTACGCAGTATTTT.

This rearrangement joins TRBV2 to TRBJ2-3; TRBD2 might be the D (5 bases). This CDR3 has 16 residues. Germline V gene sequence: CDR1 SNHLY, CDR2 FYNNEI. Trimming removed 3 bases from V and 0 bases from J, with 13 bases in between. Here the CDR3 reads CASSEVKRTSTDTQYF. For the CDR3, the DNA is TGTGCCAGCAGTGAGGTCAAGCGGACCAGCACAGATACGCAGTATTTT. The variable domain in full, completed from reference TRBV2 and TRBJ2-3, reads EPEVTQTPSHQVTQMGQEVILRCVPISNHLYFYWYRQILGQKVEFLVSFYNNEISEKSEIFDDQFSVERPDGSNFTLKIRSTKLEDSAMYFCASSEVKRTSTDTQYFGPGTRLTVL.

This clone occurred once. The chain uses TRBV7-3 and TRBJ2-7; a weak D match, TRBD1 (5 bases). Germline V gene lookup returns CDR1 SGHTA and CDR2 FQGTGA. Trimming left V 2 bases short and J 3 bases short, with 8 bases between. CDR3 size: 13 residues. The CDR3 DNA reads TGTGCCAGCAGCTTAGGGGCGAGCTACGAGCAGTACTTC. It is translated as CASSLGASYEQYF. The whole variable domain, remainder taken from reference TRBV7-3 and TRBJ2-7, is GAGVSQTPSNKVTEKGKYVELRCDPISGHTALYWYRQSLGQGPEFLIYFQGTGAADDSGLPNDRFFAVRPEGSVSTLKIQRTERGDSAVYLCASSLGASYEQYFGPGTRLTVT.

The V call is TRBV28, the J call TRBJ2-7; D gene unclear. The CDR3 totals 15 residues. Germline V gene data show CDR1 as MDHEN and CDR2 as SYDVKM. Trimming pared 2 bases from V and 2 bases from J, leaving 13 bases between. The CDR3 DNA sequence: TGTGCCAGCAGTTTACTGTCCAGCGTTACCTACGAGCAGTACTTC. The encoded protein is CASSLLSSVTYEQYF.

The chain has TRBV15 and TRBJ1-2; 8 bases line up with TRBD1. The CDR3 contains 14 residues. Germline V gives CDR1 LNHNV, CDR2 YYDKDF (reference sequence). Trimming removed 5 bases from V and 8 bases from J; junction bases left unmatched: 10. DNA of the CDR3: TGTGCCACCAGCCGATACCCAGGGGGCCGCGGCTACACCTTC. As protein: CATSRYPGGRGYTF.

The rearrangement links TRBV10-1 to TRBJ2-2; TRBD1 matches 10 bases. The germline gives CDR1 WNHNN, CDR2 SYGVQD (reference sequence). This CDR3 spans 15 amino acids. The V and J ends lost 7 bases and 5 bases, in that order; junction bases with no gene match: 7. The CDR3 protein is CASNPGQGRTGELFF. CDR3 coding DNA: TGCGCCAGCAACCCGGGACAGGGGCGGACCGGGGAGCTGTTTTTT.

The CDR3 coding sequence is TGCGCCAGCAGCTCGACAGGGTTGGTCGGCTCCTACGAGCAGTACTTC. Amino acids: CASSSTGLVGSYEQYF. The chain has TRBV5-1 and TRBJ2-7, with 7 bases fitting TRBD1. CDR1 and CDR2 from the germline V gene are SGHRS and YFSETQ. V trimming: 3 bases; J trimming: 0 bases; junction bases outside the gene matches: 9. The CDR3 loop spans 16 amino acids.

The chain combines TRBV29-1 with TRBJ2-7; 7 bases align to TRBD1. J was trimmed by 0 bases and V by 2 bases; bases with no gene match: 1. This CDR3 is 13 amino acids long. Germline lookup yields CDR1 SQVTM and CDR2 ANQGSEA. CDR3 sequence (DNA): TGCAGCGTTGAACAGGGGGTCTCCTACGAGCAGTACTTC. Translating it yields CSVEQGVSYEQYF.

The chain employs TRBV3-1 (or the pseudogene TRBV3-2) and TRBJ2-2, with 13 nucleotides matching TRBD2. J lost 7 bases, V lost 4 bases, and 6 bases had no gene match. Germline assignment: CDR1 LGHDT and CDR2 YNNKEL (reference sequence). There are 16 residues in the CDR3. Written as DNA, the CDR3 is TGTGCCAGCAGCCCGGGACTAGCGGGGCGGGTCGGGGAGCTGTTTTTT. This translates into CASSPGLAGRVGELFF.